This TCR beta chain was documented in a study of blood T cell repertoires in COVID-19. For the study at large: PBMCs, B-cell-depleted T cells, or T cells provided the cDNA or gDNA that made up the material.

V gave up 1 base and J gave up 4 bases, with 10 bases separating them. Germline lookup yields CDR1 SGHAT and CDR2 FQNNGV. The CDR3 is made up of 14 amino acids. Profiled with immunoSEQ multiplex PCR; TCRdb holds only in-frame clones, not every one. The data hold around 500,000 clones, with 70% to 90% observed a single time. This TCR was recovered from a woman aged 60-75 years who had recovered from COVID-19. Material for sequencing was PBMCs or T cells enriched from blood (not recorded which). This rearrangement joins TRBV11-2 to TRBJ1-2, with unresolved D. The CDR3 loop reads CASSLGSGAYGYTF. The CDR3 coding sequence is TGTGCCAGCAGCTTAGGTTCCGGTGCCTATGGCTACACCTTC.